A single sample is the source of the 24 T cell receptor beta chains below, sequenced in a study of T-cell memory formation after mild COVID-19. TCRdb re-called the 5' RACE reads through MiXCR, storing one row per CDR3 protein. The sample lists about 560,000 distinct CDR3 sequences, roughly 20% seen once, with 8.4% in the top ten. Specimen: PBMCs or a T cell subset sorted from them (not recorded which). The receptors derive from an adult woman who had mild COVID-19 (a few samples of this study predate the infection). Cell type and time point are not known.

CDR3 in amino acids: CSVEGHLVIEQFF. CDR3 in DNA: TGCAGCGTTGAAGGGCACTTGGTTATTGAGCAGTTCTTC. The J gene is TRBJ2-1, the V gene TRBV29-1; no clear D gene. Trimming pared 1 base from V and 9 bases from J, leaving 13 bases between. Germline loops: CDR1 SQVTM, CDR2 ANQGSEA. The CDR3 extends over 13 amino acids.

This clonotype appeared a few times. The chain's CDR3 is CSARTRDRGMNTEAFF. CDR3 in DNA: TGCAGTGCTAGAACCCGGGACAGGGGTATGAACACTGAAGCTTTCTTT. This chain connects TRBV20-1 to TRBJ1-1; TRBD1 aligns across 10 bases. The trim removed 2 bases at V and 0 bases at J, leaving 6 bases unmatched. The CDR3 runs 16 residues. From germline, CDR1 is DFQATT and CDR2 SNEGSKA (reference sequence).

This clonotype came up a few times. The chain has TRBV7-3 and TRBJ2-2, with 7 bases matching TRBD2. The CDR3 loop spans 14 amino acids. Germline CDR1 SGHTA, CDR2 FQGTGA. V was clipped by 1 base and J by 6 bases; unmatched bases: 2. Here the CDR3 reads CASSLMGGAGELFF. The CDR3 DNA is TGTGCCAGCAGCTTAATGGGAGGGGCCGGGGAGCTGTTTTTT.

The CDR3 DNA is TGTGCCAGCAGCGCCAAAGCGGACTATGGCTACACCTTC. It yields the protein CASSAKADYGYTF. The chain has TRBV7-9 and TRBJ1-2, with D unclear. This CDR3 is built from 13 residues. CDR1 and CDR2 from the germline V gene are SEHNR and FQNEAQ (reference sequence). The ends were cut back, 5 bases at V and 3 bases at J, with 10 bases in the middle.

This clonotype came up a few times. The chain is built from TRBV4-1 and TRBJ2-1, with D perhaps TRBD2 (5 bases). CDR1 and CDR2 from the germline V gene are MGHRA and YSYEKL. This CDR3 has 12 residues. Trimming pared 0 bases from V and 9 bases from J, leaving 6 bases between. CDR3 region: CASSQERAEQFF. In DNA form, the CDR3 reads TGCGCCAGCAGCCAAGAGAGGGCTGAGCAGTTCTTC.

In its sample, this clonotype was seen a few times. This sequence joins TRBV30 and TRBJ2-1; D is possibly TRBD2 (6 bases). V lost 5 bases and J lost 4, with 9 bases in between. The CDR3 extends over 12 amino acids. Germline V lookup: CDR1 GTSNPN, CDR2 SVGIG (reference sequence). The CDR3 is CAWGDSYNEQFF. CDR3 sequence (DNA): TGTGCCTGGGGGGACTCATACAATGAGCAGTTCTTC. Together with reference TRBV30 and TRBJ2-1, the CDR3 gives the full variable domain: SQTIHQWPATLVQPVGSPLSLECTVEGTSNPNLYWYRQAAGRGLQLLFYSVGIGQISSEVPQNLSASRPQDRQFILSSKKLLLSDSGFYLCAWGDSYNEQFFGPGTRLTVL.

The V gene is TRBV5-4, the J gene TRBJ2-7, with unresolved D. Germline CDR1 is SGHNT and CDR2 is YYREEE (reference sequence). The CDR3 consists of 15 residues. V was shortened by 3 bases and J by 0 bases, with 13 bases between the two germline ends. The CDR3 region is CASSSPQMGSYEQYF. In DNA form, the CDR3 reads TGTGCCAGCAGCTCACCGCAGATGGGCTCCTACGAGCAGTACTTC.

This clonotype has a handful of counts. The V gene is TRBV29-1, the J gene TRBJ2-3, with D maybe TRBD1 (5 bases). Trimming took 0 bases from V and 4 from J, leaving 20 bases between them. There are 17 residues in the CDR3. Germline CDR1 SQVTM, CDR2 ANQGSEA. CDR3 nucleotides: TGCAGCGTTGAAGAGTGGGGCGGCCTCTCCAGAGCAGATACGCAGTATTTT. Translated, it gives CSVEEWGGLSRADTQYF.

The rearrangement uses TRBV4-1 and TRBJ1-1; maybe TRBD1 (5 bases). The germline V gene encodes CDR1 MGHRA and CDR2 YSYEKL. CDR3 length: 16 residues. V was pared by 2 bases and J by 1 base, with 14 bases between. The CDR3 protein is CASSQLLRGPNTEAFF. The CDR3 region has the DNA TGCGCCAGCAGCCAACTACTTAGGGGCCCGAACACTGAAGCTTTCTTT.

V and J are TRBV5-6 and TRBJ1-2, with D possibly TRBD1 on 5 matching bases. Trimming stripped 0 bases from V and 6 bases from J, with 9 bases between. The length of the CDR3 is 13 residues. Per the germline V gene, CDR1 is SGHDT and CDR2 is YYEEEE. The CDR3 sequence is CASSLAGRDGYTF. The CDR3 nucleotides read TGTGCCAGCAGCTTGGCCGGCAGGGATGGCTACACCTTC.

The table lists this clonotype with a few counts. The J gene is TRBJ2-3, the V gene TRBV4-1; 7 nucleotides line up with TRBD2. Germline CDR1 and CDR2: MGHRA and YSYEKL. The CDR3 contains 17 residues. The junction had 15 bases not matched to a gene; V was cut back by 5 bases and J by 4 bases. The CDR3 DNA reads TGCGCCAGCAGCTCCCGACTAGCCATCTTCCCTTCAGATACGCAGTATTTT. As protein: CASSSRLAIFPSDTQYF.

This rearrangement joins TRBV7-2 to TRBJ1-2, with 7 bases aligning to TRBD1. CDR1 is SGHTA, CDR2 FQGNSA, per germline. This CDR3 is built from 13 residues. Trimming cost V 5 bases and J 8 bases; bases outside gene matches: 8. CDR3 nucleotides: TGTGCCAGCAGCAGGGGGCGGATTACGGGCTACACCTTC. Its protein is CASSRGRITGYTF.

The chain joins TRBV7-9 to TRBJ2-7; no clear D gene. Between the trimmed V and J ends, which lost 5 bases and 4 bases, there was a span of 18 bases. Germline lookup yields CDR1 SEHNR and CDR2 FQNEAQ (reference sequence). The CDR3 covers 15 residues. CDR3 in DNA: TGTGCCAGCAGCGACGATCCCTCGCAAGGTTACGAGCAGTACTTC. Protein sequence: CASSDDPSQGYEQYF. The full variable domain, in which reference TRBV7-9 and TRBJ2-7 provide the parts outside the CDR3, is DTGVSQNPRHKITKRGQNVTFRCDPISEHNRLYWYRQTLGQGPEFLTYFQNEAQLEKSRLLSDRFSAERPKGSFSTLEIQRTEQGDSAMYLCASSDDPSQGYEQYFGPGTRLTVT.

The rearrangement links TRBV12-3 or TRBV12-4 to TRBJ1-1; 7 bases line up with TRBD1. V lost 5 bases and J lost 3; bases outside the gene matches: 6. This CDR3 contains 14 residues. The chain's CDR3 is CASSRTGGDTEAFF. The CDR3 nucleotides are TGTGCCAGCAGTCGGACAGGAGGTGACACTGAAGCTTTCTTT.

This chain joins TRBV12-3 or TRBV12-4 and TRBJ1-1, with D maybe TRBD1 (6 bases). Trimming removed 5 bases at V and 0 bases at J, with 10 bases between. CDR3 length: 14 amino acids. Written as DNA, the CDR3 is TGTGCCAGCAGTCTGGGACATTTGAACACTGAAGCTTTCTTT. Translated, it gives CASSLGHLNTEAFF.

The CDR3, as DNA: TGTGCCAGCAGTTTATCCGGGGTGGGTAAAGAGACCCAGTACTTC. It specifies CASSLSGVGKETQYF. This sequence joins TRBV12-3 or TRBV12-4 and TRBJ2-5, with a tentative D call TRBD2 (5 bases). V dropped 2 bases and J dropped 3 bases, with 13 bases sitting between them. The length of the CDR3 is 15 residues.

This chain connects TRBV5-1 to TRBJ2-7; 9 bases align to TRBD1. Trimming cost V 4 bases and J 6 bases; bases outside gene matches: 8. In germline, CDR1 is SGHRS, CDR2 YFSETQ. The CDR3 length is 14 residues. The CDR3 loop is CASSPRDRDFEQYF. The CDR3 coding sequence is TGCGCCAGCAGCCCCCGGGACAGGGACTTCGAGCAGTACTTC.

This clonotype has at least ten counts. The rearrangement uses TRBV24-1 and TRBJ2-3; no clear D gene. Germline lookup yields CDR1 KGHDR and CDR2 SFDVKD. Trimming removed 0 bases from V and 0 bases from J, with 6 bases in between. The CDR3 length is 15 residues. Here the CDR3 reads CATSDLPDSTDTQYF. CDR3 nucleotides: TGTGCCACCAGTGATTTGCCCGACAGCACAGATACGCAGTATTTT.

For the CDR3, the DNA is TGTGCCAGCAGCTTAGGCGGGCACAGTGAAGCTTTCTTT. Protein product: CASSLGGHSEAFF. The rearrangement joins TRBV7-9 to TRBJ1-1; D unclear. The CDR3 is made up of 13 amino acids. Germline V CDR1 and CDR2: SEHNR, FQNEAQ (reference sequence). Trimming left V 1 base short and J 7 bases short, with 10 bases between.

This clonotype has a count of ten or more. The V gene is TRBV5-1, the J gene TRBJ1-1; D gene uncertain. V was cut by 3 bases and J by 0 bases, with 6 bases left in between. The CDR3 runs 13 residues. Germline CDR1 reads SGHRS; CDR2 reads YFSETQ. The CDR3 spells CASSSNLNTEAFF. The CDR3 region has the DNA TGCGCCAGCAGCTCCAACCTGAACACTGAAGCTTTCTTT. The variable domain in full, with the rest retrieved from reference TRBV5-1 and TRBJ1-1, is KAGVTQTPRYLIKTRGQQVTLSCSPISGHRSVSWYQQTPGQGLQFLFEYFSETQRNKGNFPGRFSGRQFSNSRSEMNVSTLELGDSALYLCASSSNLNTEAFFGQGTRLTVV.

V usage is TRBV7-9 and J usage is TRBJ2-1; D is ambiguous. The CDR3 totals 14 residues. The germline V gene encodes CDR1 SEHNR and CDR2 FQNEAQ (reference sequence). V lost 3 bases, J lost 0 bases, and 6 bases lay in between. The chain's CDR3 is CASSFTDSYNEQFF. The CDR3, as DNA: TGTGCCAGCAGCTTTACGGACTCCTACAATGAGCAGTTCTTC.

The table lists this clonotype with a few counts. This rearrangement joins TRBV24-1 to TRBJ2-1; D is unresolved. The CDR3 contains 8 residues. From germline, CDR1 is KGHDR and CDR2 SFDVKD. The V end lost 8 bases, the J end lost 8 bases, and 0 bases lay between the germline ends. This CDR3 is CATNEQFF. CDR3 in DNA: TGTGCCACCAATGAGCAGTTCTTC.

V gene TRBV11-3 combines with J gene TRBJ1-1, with TRBD1 matching 8 bases. V was pared by 6 bases and J by 4 bases, with 4 bases of the junction left unmatched. This CDR3 contains 13 residues. The germline V gene has CDR1 SGHNT and CDR2 YENEEA. As DNA, the CDR3 is TGTGCCAGCAGACCAGGACAGGGCACTGAAGCTTTCTTT. Encoded protein: CASRPGQGTEAFF.

The chain has TRBV5-1 and TRBJ2-2; no reliable D call. Germline assignment: CDR1 SGHRS and CDR2 YFSETQ. Trimming left V 0 bases short and J 1 base short, with 7 bases between. The CDR3 is 15 residues long. CDR3 DNA: TGCGCCAGCAGCTTGGTCCCAGGGAACACCGGGGAGCTGTTTTTT. Amino acids: CASSLVPGNTGELFF. Using reference TRBV5-1 and TRBJ2-2 for the parts outside the CDR3, the full variable domain is KAGVTQTPRYLIKTRGQQVTLSCSPISGHRSVSWYQQTPGQGLQFLFEYFSETQRNKGNFPGRFSGRQFSNSRSEMNVSTLELGDSALYLCASSLVPGNTGELFFGEGSRLTVL.